Included here is one T cell receptor beta chain sequence, with context. This clone appeared a few times. Its antigen remains unidentified. Per-nucleotide qualities are absent, and no much larger clonotype sits a single base away. CDR1 and CDR2 (MNHEY, SMNVEV) derive from the germline V gene (reference sequence). V loses 7 bases, J loses 8 bases, and the germline ends lie 12 bases apart. CDR3 length: 12 amino acids, cysteine to phenylalanine. CDR3 DNA is the only sequence kept; it has 36 bases, read in frame from the first base. These data belong to a study of resident and recirculating memory T cells in vitiligo (dated by TCRdb to the late 2010s). For context, the study as a whole: For TCR beta sequencing, epidermis was obtained by shave biopsy from two lesional and two nonlesional sites, and PBMCs were also collected, from each of a few stable vitiligo patients. The human TCR beta sequencing tested whether specific clones in lesional vitiligo skin differed from clones in nonlesional skin and blood. Right before genomic DNA was extracted using the Qiagen DNeasy Blood & Tissue Kit, the samples were homogenized with no cell sorting step.

The immunoSEQ hsTCRB kit was used to amplify TCR beta chains from genomic DNA. Sequencing of TCR beta libraries was performed on an Illumina MiSeq instrument by the immunoSEQ service. The study's processing was this. Repertoire data were analyzed using the immunoSEQ Analyzer. Imported from immuneACCESS, the table was reduced by TCRdb to in-frame sequences with V and J called. These copies leave out some clones; in studies compared against another copy, an unresolved V gene accounts for under half, and the cause of the remainder is not known. D and trimming come from the DNA, and the V and J calls and clone size come from that table. For this sample there are 75,000 to 85,000 clones; 92% appear just once. Of the sample, approximately 5.4% is held by the ten largest clones. A patient's vitiligo counted as stable when the lesions had not changed at all during the previous 6 months. To count as stable, patients also needed to show no confetti depigmentation, which is a clinical sign of active vitiligo. Any patient who had received treatment in the previous three months was excluded. PBMCs were isolated from heparinized blood by Ficoll density gradient centrifugation and were subsequently flash-frozen.

General conclusions and limits of the study: Future mechanistic studies are needed so that the relative contributions of the lesion-infiltrating T cell clones and of human Trm versus Tcm pools can be evaluated. TCR sequences were not found to be conserved across biopsy sites or patients, suggesting that different lesions are infiltrated by different T cell clones, a pattern described as private specificity. Even within a single patient, overlap and correlation analysis found no significant repertoire overlap between any biopsies apart from each lesion compared with itself. Clonality was not the same from one vitiligo lesion to another, and no unique dominant TCR clone turned up.

The clonotype originates from a male donor with vitiligo. The sample consisted of blood. The rearrangement combines TRBV27 with TRBJ2-1; a tentative D match to TRBD2 spans 6 bases. The CDR3 amino acid sequence is: CASTRGTDEQFF. The nucleotide sequence is TGTGCCAGCACCCGGGGGACCGATGAGCAGTTCTTC.